These T cell receptor beta chains were read from a single sample in a study of blood T cell repertoires in COVID-19. Generated by immunoSEQ multiplex PCR, the TCRdb table keeps only in-frame clones and is missing some. The sample contains 55,000 to 80,000 clones, around 83% of which appear only once. The sample comprised peripheral blood. The receptors were gathered from a man between 50 and 59 years old with active COVID-19. Each CDR3 is given without its conserved first and last residue.

v_gene: TRBV7-8
j_gene: TRBJ1-6
CDR3aa: ASSSRDRGSNSPLH

v_gene: TRBV14
j_gene: TRBJ1-4
CDR3aa: ASSQDSATNEKLF

v_gene: TRBV15
j_gene: TRBJ2-7
CDR3aa: ATRGQTYEQY

v_gene: TRBV19
j_gene: TRBJ1-6
CDR3aa: ASRPGTGLGNSPLH

v_gene: TRBV18
j_gene: TRBJ2-7
CDR3aa: ASSLGGGYEQY

v_gene: TRBV6-2/TRBV6-3
j_gene: TRBJ2-3
CDR3aa: ASSTTGQFGC

v_gene: TRBV6-5
j_gene: TRBJ1-1
CDR3aa: ASSPQEGKNTEAF

v_gene: TRBV28
j_gene: TRBJ2-3
CDR3aa: ASSFAGGRGDTQY

v_gene: TRBV4-1
j_gene: TRBJ2-4
CDR3aa: ASSQALAGEGAKNIQY

v_gene: TRBV7-9
j_gene: TRBJ2-5
CDR3aa: ASSPRDRGRETQY

v_gene: TRBV7-6
j_gene: TRBJ2-7
CDR3aa: ASSYGGRAGTSYEQY

v_gene: TRBV7-2
j_gene: TRBJ2-3
CDR3aa: ASSPGQFTDTQY

v_gene: TRBV7-3
j_gene: TRBJ2-2
CDR3aa: ASQLLAGDTGELF

v_gene: TRBV19
j_gene: TRBJ1-5
CDR3aa: ASRGTLKGANQPQH

v_gene: TRBV28
j_gene: TRBJ2-5
CDR3aa: ASSYLAGVEQTQY

v_gene: TRBV5-1
j_gene: TRBJ1-3
CDR3aa: ASSFQGARGNTIY

v_gene: TRBV6-2/TRBV6-3
j_gene: TRBJ2-7
CDR3aa: ASSYSGQGTYEQY